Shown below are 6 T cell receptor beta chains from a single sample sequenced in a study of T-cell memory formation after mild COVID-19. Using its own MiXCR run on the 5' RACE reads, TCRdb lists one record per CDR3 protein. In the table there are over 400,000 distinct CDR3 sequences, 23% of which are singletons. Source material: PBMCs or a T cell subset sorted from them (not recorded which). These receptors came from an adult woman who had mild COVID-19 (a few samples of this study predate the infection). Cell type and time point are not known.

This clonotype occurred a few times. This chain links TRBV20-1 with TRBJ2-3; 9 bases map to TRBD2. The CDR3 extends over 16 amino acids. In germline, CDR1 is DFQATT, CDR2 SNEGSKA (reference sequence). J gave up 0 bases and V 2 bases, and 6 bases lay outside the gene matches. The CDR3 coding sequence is TGCAGTGCTAGACCCCTAGCGGGGTTTAGCACAGATACGCAGTATTTT. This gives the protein CSARPLAGFSTDTQYF.

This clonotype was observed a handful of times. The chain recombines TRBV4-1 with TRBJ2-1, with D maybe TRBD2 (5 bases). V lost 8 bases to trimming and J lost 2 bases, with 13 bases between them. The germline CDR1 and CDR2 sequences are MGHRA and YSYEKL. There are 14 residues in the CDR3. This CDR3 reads CASEEVQAYNEQFF. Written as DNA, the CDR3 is TGCGCCAGCGAGGAGGTTCAGGCCTACAATGAGCAGTTCTTC.

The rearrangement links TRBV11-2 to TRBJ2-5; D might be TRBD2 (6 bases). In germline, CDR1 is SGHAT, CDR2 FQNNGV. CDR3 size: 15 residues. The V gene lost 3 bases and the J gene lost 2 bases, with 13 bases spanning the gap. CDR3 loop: CASSFGGVIQETQYF. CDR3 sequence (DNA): TGTGCCAGCAGCTTCGGCGGGGTCATACAAGAGACCCAGTACTTC.

In nucleotides, the CDR3 is TGTGCCAGCAGTCCAGGTCTCGGCAGAACAGATACGCAGTATTTT. Translating gives CASSPGLGRTDTQYF. The chain links TRBV28 to TRBJ2-3, with D unclear. Germline loops: CDR1 MDHEN, CDR2 SYDVKM. V lost 5 bases and J 3 bases, leaving 15 bases between the germline ends. CDR3 size: 15 residues.

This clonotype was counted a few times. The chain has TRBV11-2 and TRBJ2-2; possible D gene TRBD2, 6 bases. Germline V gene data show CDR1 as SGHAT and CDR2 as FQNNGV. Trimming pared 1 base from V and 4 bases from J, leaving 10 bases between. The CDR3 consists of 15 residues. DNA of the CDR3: TGTGCCAGCAGCTTAGTGCAGGGACTCACCGGGGAGCTGTTTTTT. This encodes CASSLVQGLTGELFF.

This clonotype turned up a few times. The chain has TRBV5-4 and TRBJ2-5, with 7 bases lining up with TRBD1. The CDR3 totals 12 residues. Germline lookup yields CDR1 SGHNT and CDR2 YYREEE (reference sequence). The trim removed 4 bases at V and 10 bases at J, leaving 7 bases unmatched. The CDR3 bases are TGTGCCAGCAGCCGGACAGGATCGAGCCAGTACTTC. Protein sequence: CASSRTGSSQYF.